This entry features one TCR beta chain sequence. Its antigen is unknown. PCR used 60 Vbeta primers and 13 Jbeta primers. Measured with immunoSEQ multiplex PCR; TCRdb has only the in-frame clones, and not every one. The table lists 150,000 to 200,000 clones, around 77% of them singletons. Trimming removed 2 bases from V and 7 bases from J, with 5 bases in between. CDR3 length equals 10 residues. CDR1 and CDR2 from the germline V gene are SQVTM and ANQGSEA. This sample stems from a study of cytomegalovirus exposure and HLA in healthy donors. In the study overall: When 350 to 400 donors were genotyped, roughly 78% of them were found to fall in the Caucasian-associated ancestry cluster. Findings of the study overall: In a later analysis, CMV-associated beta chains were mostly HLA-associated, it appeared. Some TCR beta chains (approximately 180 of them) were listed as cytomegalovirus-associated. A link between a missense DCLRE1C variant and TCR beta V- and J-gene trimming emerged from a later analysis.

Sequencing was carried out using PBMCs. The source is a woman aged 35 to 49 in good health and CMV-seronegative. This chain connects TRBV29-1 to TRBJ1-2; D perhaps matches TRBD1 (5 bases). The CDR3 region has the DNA TGCAGCGTTGAACAGGGTGGCTACACCTTC. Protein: CSVEQGGYTF.